The 19 T cell receptor beta chains presented below share a single source sample, sequenced in a study of response to subunit inactivated influenza vaccine. One entry per CDR3 protein results from TCRdb running MiXCR on the RT-PCR reads. The sample has hundreds of thousands of distinct CDR3 sequences, approximately 10% seen once. The sample also formed part of further work on T cells expressing NK-cell markers. This second study says: UMI-tagged 5'RACE template switching yielded the TCR beta cDNA.

This specimen was PBMCs from blood, taken on the day of vaccination. The receptor set was obtained from a man in his fifties who received an inactivated influenza vaccine.

The sample holds many counts of this clonotype. This chain joins TRBV12-3 or TRBV12-4 and TRBJ1-2; 7 bases fit TRBD1. The CDR3 loop spans 13 amino acids. After removal of 6 bases from V and 2 bases from J, the junction contained 3 bases not matched to a gene. The CDR3 DNA is TGTGCCAGCAGCCCGGACAGGAACTATGGCTACACCTTC. Residues: CASSPDRNYGYTF.

This clonotype was detected a few times. This chain links TRBV18 with TRBJ2-1; the D is unclear. The CDR3 consists of 13 residues. V was trimmed by 3 bases and J by 9 bases, leaving 12 bases between them. Germline loops: CDR1 KGHSH, CDR2 LQKENI. CDR3 residues: CASSPSAVAEQFF. The DNA of the CDR3 is TGTGCCAGCTCACCCTCGGCAGTCGCTGAGCAGTTCTTC.

This clonotype was counted between two and nine times. The V gene is TRBV6-2 or TRBV6-3, the J gene TRBJ1-1, with D hard to call. The CDR3 sequence is 14 residues long. Germline CDR1 is MNHEY and CDR2 is SVGEGT. The V end lost 0 bases, the J end lost 6 bases, and 11 bases lay between the germline ends. CDR3 loop: CASSYSRIASEAFF. In nucleotides, the CDR3 is TGTGCCAGCAGTTACTCGAGGATAGCATCTGAAGCTTTCTTT.

The chain joins TRBV18 to TRBJ2-7; 14 bases are a match to TRBD2. Per germline, CDR1 KGHSH and CDR2 LQKENI. CDR3 size: 16 residues. The V segment lost 2 bases and the J segment 6 bases; nucleotides outside the gene matches: 6. CDR3: CASSPSTSGRAVEQYF. The DNA for the CDR3 is TGTGCCAGCTCACCATCGACTAGCGGGAGGGCGGTCGAGCAGTACTTC.

The chain joins TRBV30 to TRBJ2-7; the D is unclear. Germline V gene sequence: CDR1 GTSNPN, CDR2 SVGIG (reference sequence). This CDR3 comprises 12 residues. V shed 5 bases and J shed 1 base, with 9 bases lying between them. This chain's CDR3 is CAWSIGSYEQYF. DNA of the CDR3: TGTGCCTGGTCTATTGGATCCTACGAGCAGTACTTC. Based on the CDR3 plus reference TRBV30 and TRBJ2-7, the full variable domain is SQTIHQWPATLVQPVGSPLSLECTVEGTSNPNLYWYRQAAGRGLQLLFYSVGIGQISSEVPQNLSASRPQDRQFILSSKKLLLSDSGFYLCAWSIGSYEQYFGPGTRLTVT.

This clonotype was detected a few times. The chain carries TRBV3-1 and TRBJ1-6; D ambiguous. The CDR3 consists of 13 residues. The V and J ends lost 5 bases and 7 bases respectively, with 9 bases between them. Germline V gene lookup returns CDR1 LGHDT and CDR2 YNNKEL (reference sequence). DNA of the CDR3: TGTGCCAGCAGCTCGACGGCAAATTCACCCCTCCACTTT. This encodes CASSSTANSPLHF.

The sample holds many counts of this clonotype. The V and J genes are TRBV7-6 and TRBJ2-5; 8 positions match TRBD2. The length of the CDR3 is 17 residues. Unmatched junction bases numbered 17, after V lost 4 bases and J lost 7 bases. Per germline, CDR1 SGHVS and CDR2 FNYEAQ. The CDR3 here is CASSSDFGAGGRWTQYF. The CDR3 DNA is TGTGCCAGCAGCTCCGACTTTGGGGCGGGAGGCCGCTGGACCCAGTACTTC.

This chain links TRBV11-3 with TRBJ2-3; 10 nucleotides align to TRBD1. Germline CDR1 and CDR2: SGHNT and YENEEA. The CDR3 covers 16 residues. V trimming: 5 bases; J trimming: 4 bases; junction bases outside the gene matches: 9. The CDR3 DNA is TGTGCCAGCAGCGAAGGACAGGGGGGTGCCCCAGATACGCAGTATTTT. Protein sequence: CASSEGQGGAPDTQYF.

This clonotype came up a few times. The chain carries TRBV6-2 or TRBV6-3 and TRBJ2-7; 8 positions match TRBD1. The ends lost 2 bases at V and 5 bases at J; junction bases unmatched: 5. In germline, CDR1 is MNHEY, CDR2 SVGEGT. The CDR3 extends over 14 amino acids. CDR3 sequence: CASSYAGQAHEQYF. The CDR3 region has the DNA TGTGCCAGCAGTTACGCGGGACAGGCCCACGAGCAGTACTTC.

This clonotype has more than one count but fewer than ten. This rearrangement joins TRBV12-3 or TRBV12-4 to TRBJ2-1; 13 positions agree with TRBD2. The CDR3 runs to 20 residues. V lost 7 bases, J lost 0 bases, and 15 bases stayed unmatched. CDR3 bases: TGTGCCAGCACTCCACCCGGGACTAGCGGGATGACGAGCTCCTACAATGAGCAGTTCTTC. It specifies CASTPPGTSGMTSSYNEQFF.

This clonotype occurred many times. This chain uses TRBV7-2 with TRBJ1-5, with TRBD1 identical over 9 bases. Per the germline V gene, CDR1 is SGHTA and CDR2 is FQGNSA. V lost 5 bases, J lost 1 base, and 3 bases stayed unmatched. The CDR3 is 15 residues long. The CDR3 DNA reads TGTGCCAGCAGCCAAGGGACAGGGAGCAATCAGCCCCAGCATTTT. It codes for CASSQGTGSNQPQHF.

V usage is TRBV4-3 and J usage is TRBJ2-3; tentative D call: TRBD2 (6 bases). The germline V and J ends were trimmed by 1 base and 3 bases, with 14 bases remaining between them. CDR1 LGHNA and CDR2 YSLEER come from the germline V gene. This CDR3 region has 16 residues. CDR3 sequence: CASSQVYSGGTDTQYF. The DNA for the CDR3 is TGCGCCAGCAGCCAAGTGTATTCCGGGGGAACAGATACGCAGTATTTT.

This clonotype was seen a few times. CDR3 sequence: CSVAYRRGHAGELFF. The CDR3 DNA reads as TGCAGCGTTGCCTATCGCAGGGGGCACGCCGGGGAGCTGTTTTTT. The rearrangement uses TRBV29-1 and TRBJ2-2; 8 bases agree with TRBD1. CDR1 SQVTM and CDR2 ANQGSEA come from the germline V gene. This CDR3 spans 15 amino acids. J gave up 6 bases and V 4 bases, and 10 bases lay outside the gene matches.

This clonotype was observed a few times. The V call is TRBV6-1, the J call TRBJ2-5, with 7 bases identical to TRBD1. The V gene end was trimmed by 6 bases and the J gene end by 5 bases; junction bases not matched to a gene: 9. The CDR3 has 14 amino acids. Germline V gene sequence: CDR1 MNHNS, CDR2 SASEGT. The CDR3 loop is CASRPYDRVETQYF. The DNA of the CDR3 is TGTGCCAGCAGGCCATACGACAGGGTTGAGACCCAGTACTTC.

V is TRBV7-2 and J is TRBJ2-5, with D possibly being TRBD2 (6 bases). Looked up from germline, CDR1 is SGHTA and CDR2 is FQGNSA. This CDR3 contains 15 residues. The V and J ends lost 8 bases and 4 bases respectively, with 20 bases between them. The CDR3 DNA is TGTGCCAGCGGCAAGTACACTAGCTCCATAGAGACCCAGTACTTC. Protein: CASGKYTSSIETQYF. Looking up the rest from reference TRBV7-2 and TRBJ2-5 gives the full variable domain: GAGVSQSPSNKVTEKGKDVELRCDPISGHTALYWYRQSLGQGLEFLIYFQGNSAPDKSGLPSDRFSAERTGGSVSTLTIQRTQQEDSAVYLCASGKYTSSIETQYFGPGTRLLVL.

The chain is built from TRBV6-2 or TRBV6-3 and TRBJ2-3, with 10 bases that match TRBD2. V lost 6 bases to trimming and J lost 5 bases; unmatched junction nucleotides: 8. The CDR3 runs to 15 residues. Germline V CDR1 and CDR2: MNHEY, SVGEGT. CDR3 loop: CASSQRGGLQDTQYF. The CDR3 DNA reads TGTGCCAGCAGCCAGCGGGGGGGCCTACAAGATACGCAGTATTTT.

This clonotype appeared many times. V is TRBV11-2 and J is TRBJ2-5, with 7 nucleotides matching TRBD1. CDR1 and CDR2 from the germline V gene are SGHAT and FQNNGV. This CDR3 is 15 amino acids long. V lost 7 bases and J lost 0; bases outside the gene matches: 8. In nucleotides, the CDR3 is TGTGCCAGCACCCATCAGACAGGGTACCAAGAGACCCAGTACTTC. It specifies CASTHQTGYQETQYF. The whole variable domain, remainder taken from reference TRBV11-2 and TRBJ2-5, is EAGVAQSPRYKIIEKRQSVAFWCNPISGHATLYWYQQILGQGPKLLIQFQNNGVVDDSQLPKDRFSAERLKGVDSTLKIQPAKLEDSAVYLCASTHQTGYQETQYFGPGTRLLVL.

V gene TRBV20-1 combines with J gene TRBJ2-7, with 10 bases aligning to TRBD2. Germline V gene sequence: CDR1 DFQATT, CDR2 SNEGSKA (reference sequence). V lost 0 bases and J lost 1; bases outside the gene matches: 9. CDR3 length: 17 residues. Written as DNA, the CDR3 is TGCAGTGCTAGAGATCCCCTTACTAGCGGGAAATCCTACGAGCAGTACTTC. It yields the protein CSARDPLTSGKSYEQYF.

The chain is built from TRBV10-3 and TRBJ2-1, with 10 bases that match TRBD2. The CDR3 runs 14 residues. CDR1 and CDR2 (germline): ENHRY, SYGVKD. The J segment lost 7 bases and the V segment lost 2 bases, leaving 2 bases of the junction unmatched. Here the CDR3 DNA reads TGTGCCATCAGTGAGCAGCGGGAGGGGAATGAGCAGTTCTTC. Amino acid sequence: CAISEQREGNEQFF.